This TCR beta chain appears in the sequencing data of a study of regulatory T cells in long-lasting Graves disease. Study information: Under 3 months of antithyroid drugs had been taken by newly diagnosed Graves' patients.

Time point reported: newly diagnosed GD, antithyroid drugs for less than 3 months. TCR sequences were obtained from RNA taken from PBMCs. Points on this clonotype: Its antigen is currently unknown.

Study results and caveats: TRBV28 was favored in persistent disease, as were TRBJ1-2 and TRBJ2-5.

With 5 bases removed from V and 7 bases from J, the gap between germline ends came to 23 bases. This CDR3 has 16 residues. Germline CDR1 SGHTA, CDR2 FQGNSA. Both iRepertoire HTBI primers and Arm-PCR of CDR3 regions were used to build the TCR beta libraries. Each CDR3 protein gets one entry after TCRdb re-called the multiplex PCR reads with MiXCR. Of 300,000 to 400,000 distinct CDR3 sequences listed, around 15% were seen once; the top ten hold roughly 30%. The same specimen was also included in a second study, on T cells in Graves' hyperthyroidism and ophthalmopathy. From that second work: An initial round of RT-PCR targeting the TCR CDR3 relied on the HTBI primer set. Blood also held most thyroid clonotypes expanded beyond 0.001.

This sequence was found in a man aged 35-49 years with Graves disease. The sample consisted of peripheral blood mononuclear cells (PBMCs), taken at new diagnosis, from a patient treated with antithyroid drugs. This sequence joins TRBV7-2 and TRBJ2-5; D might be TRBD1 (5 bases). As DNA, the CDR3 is TGTGCCAGCAGCCCTCAATACGGCGGCGGAAGGGGGACCCAGTACTTC. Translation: CASSPQYGGGRGTQYF.